What follows describes a single T cell receptor (beta chain). What it binds is unknown. Sequencing was at deep level. Some clones are missing from TCRdb's copy, which holds only in-frame ones; the method was immunoSEQ multiplex PCR. The profile covers a few hundred thousand clones, with 95% to 96% appearing a single time and over 0.09% taken by the ten largest. The entry originates in a study of shared clonotypes between healthy human individuals. At the level of the study: Per-donor plates numbered three CD4 naive, three CD4 memory, two CD8 naive and one CD8 memory.

Naivety among CD8 cells was defined by CD45RO negativity and positive CCR7 selection, thereby excluding terminally differentiated effector memory CD45RA+ cells. This CDR3 is 18 amino acids long. V lost 8 bases and J lost 3; bases outside the gene matches: 18. CDR1 is MNHNS and CDR2 is SASEGT in the germline V gene. Study results and caveats: Approximately 5.1% was the fraction of naive CD4 clonotypes found shared across a few donors. Represented diversity, genetic and exposure-history alike, was limited by few donors.

This clonotype was obtained from a woman aged 25 to 39 in good health. The genes are TRBV6-1 and TRBJ2-7; 11 nucleotides line up with TRBD1. Source material: naive CD8+ T cells sorted from blood. CDR3 DNA: TGTGCCAGCGGTGGTAGGACAGGGGGCGTTCGGATTTTCTACGAGCAGTACTTC. Encoded protein: CASGGRTGGVRIFYEQYF.